This T cell receptor beta chain was profiled in a study of shared clonotypes between healthy human individuals. Study-level information: The study enrolled two women and three men aged 18 to 49.

Per the germline V gene, CDR1 is LNHDA and CDR2 is SQIVND (reference sequence). V lost 7 bases and J 0 bases, leaving 6 bases between the germline ends. The CDR3 is 13 amino acids. A word on this clone: Its specificity is unknown.

Study-wide findings and caveats: Of the naive CD4 clonotypes, roughly 5% were shared across several donors.

This table comes from immunoSEQ multiplex PCR, and its TCRdb copy is limited to in-frame clones, with some not included. In the table there are about 2.4 million clones, roughly nine tenths of which are singletons. J is TRBJ2-2 and V is TRBV19; D remains ambiguous. Sequenced input: naive CD4+ T cells sorted from blood. Indicated subset: CD45RA+ positively selected. The receptor comes from a man between 18 and 29 years old in good health. CDR3 in DNA: TGTGCCAGTAAGACGCCGAACACCGGGGAGCTGTTTTTT. It translates to CASKTPNTGELFF. Full variable domain (outside the CDR3, taken from reference TRBV19 and TRBJ2-2): DGGITQSPKYLFRKEGQNVTLSCEQNLNHDAMYWYRQDPGQGLRLIYYSQIVNDFQKGDIAEGYSVSREKKESFPLTVTSAQKNPTAFYLCASKTPNTGELFFGEGSRLTVL.